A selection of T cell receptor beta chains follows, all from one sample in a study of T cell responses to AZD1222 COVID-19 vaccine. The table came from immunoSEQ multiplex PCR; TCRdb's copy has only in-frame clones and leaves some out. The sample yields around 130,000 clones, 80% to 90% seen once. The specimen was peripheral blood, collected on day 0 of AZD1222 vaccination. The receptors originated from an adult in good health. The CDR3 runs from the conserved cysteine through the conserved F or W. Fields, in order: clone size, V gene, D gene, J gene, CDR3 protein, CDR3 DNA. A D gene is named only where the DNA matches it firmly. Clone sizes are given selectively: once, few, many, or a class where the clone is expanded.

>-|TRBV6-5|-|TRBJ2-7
CASRRTQSYEQYF
TGTGCCAGCAGACGAACGCAGTCCTACGAGCAGTACTTC
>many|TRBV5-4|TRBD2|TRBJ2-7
CALSGLAGPEQYF
TGTGCCTTATCGGGACTAGCGGGACCCGAGCAGTACTTC
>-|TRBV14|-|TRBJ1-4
CASSRADEKLFF
TGTGCCAGCAGCCGGGCCGATGAAAAACTGTTTTTT
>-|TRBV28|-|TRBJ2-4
CASSLGRAAKNIQYF
TGTGCCAGCAGTTTGGGCAGGGCAGCCAAAAACATTCAGTACTTC
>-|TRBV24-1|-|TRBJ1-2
CATSDSRENGYTF
TGTGCCACCAGTGATTCCAGGGAAAATGGCTACACCTTC
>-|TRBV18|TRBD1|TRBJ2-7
CASSPGQGGEQYF
TGTGCCAGCTCCCCGGGACAGGGTGGCGAGCAGTACTTC
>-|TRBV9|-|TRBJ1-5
CASSATENQPQHF
TGTGCCAGCAGCGCCACCGAAAATCAGCCCCAGCATTTT
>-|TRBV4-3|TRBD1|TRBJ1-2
CASSQDSGTGIYGYTF
TGCGCCAGCAGCCAAGATTCCGGGACAGGGATCTATGGCTACACCTTC
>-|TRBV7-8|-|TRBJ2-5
CASRDRGLWETQYF
TGTGCCAGCAGAGATAGGGGTTTGTGGGAGACCCAGTACTTC
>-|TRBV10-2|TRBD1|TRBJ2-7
CASSGRDRGSYEQYF
TGCGCCAGCAGTGGCCGGGACAGGGGTTCCTACGAGCAGTACTTC
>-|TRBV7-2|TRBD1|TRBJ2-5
CASSATGAGETQYF
TGTGCCAGCAGCGCCACAGGGGCTGGAGAGACCCAGTACTTC
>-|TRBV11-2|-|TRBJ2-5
CASSLDQRVASRETQYF
TGTGCCAGCAGCTTAGATCAACGGGTGGCCTCGAGAGAGACCCAGTACTTC
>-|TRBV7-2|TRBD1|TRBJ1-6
CASSLGTAVNSPLHF
TGTGCCAGCAGCCTTGGGACAGCAGTCAATTCACCCCTCCACTTT
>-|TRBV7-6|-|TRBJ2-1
CASSLALVGHEQFF
TGTGCCAGCAGCTTAGCGCTCGTGGGGCACGAGCAGTTCTTC
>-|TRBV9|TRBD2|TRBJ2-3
CASSVGLAGDLTDTQYF
TGTGCCAGCAGCGTAGGACTAGCGGGGGACCTCACAGATACGCAGTATTTT
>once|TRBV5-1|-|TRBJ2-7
CASTVQTGALTYEQYF
TGCGCCAGCACCGTGCAGACAGGAGCCCTTACCTACGAGCAGTACTTC
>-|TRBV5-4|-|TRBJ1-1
CASSLGPNTEAFF
TGTGCCAGCAGCTTGGGGCCTAACACTGAAGCTTTCTTT
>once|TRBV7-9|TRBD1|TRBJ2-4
CASSKGQQIQYF
TGTGCCAGCAGTAAGGGACAGCAGATTCAGTACTTC
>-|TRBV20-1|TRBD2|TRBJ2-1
CSASGLAGGVLDNEQFF
TGCAGTGCTAGTGGGCTAGCGGGAGGGGTCCTCGACAATGAGCAGTTCTTC
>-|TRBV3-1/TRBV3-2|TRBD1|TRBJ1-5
CASSQGGQIGNQPQHF
TGTGCCAGCAGCCAAGGGGGACAGATTGGCAATCAGCCCCAGCATTTT
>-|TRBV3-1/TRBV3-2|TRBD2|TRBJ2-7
CASSQGLAGAHEQYF
TGTGCCAGCAGCCAAGGGCTAGCGGGGGCCCACGAGCAGTACTTC
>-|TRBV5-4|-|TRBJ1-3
CASSFKAGSGNTIYF
TGTGCCAGCAGCTTCAAGGCGGGCTCTGGAAACACCATATATTTT
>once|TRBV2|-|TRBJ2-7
CASSDGLEQYF
TGTGCCAGCAGTGATGGTCTCGAGCAGTACTTC
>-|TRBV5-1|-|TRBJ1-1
CASSLTGILDTEAFF
TGCGCCAGCAGCTTAACAGGGATTTTGGACACTGAAGCTTTCTTT
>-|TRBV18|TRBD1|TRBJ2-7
CASSPPGQGYEQYF
TGTGCCAGCTCACCACCGGGACAGGGCTACGAGCAGTACTTC
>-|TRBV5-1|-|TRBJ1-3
CASMGGTARGNTIYF
TGCGCCAGCATGGGCGGGACGGCACGAGGAAACACCATATATTTT
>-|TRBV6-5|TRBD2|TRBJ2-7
CASSRLAELYEQYF
TGTGCCAGCAGCCGACTAGCGGAGCTCTACGAGCAGTACTTC
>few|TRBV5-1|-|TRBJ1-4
CASSKATGRDEKLFF
TGCGCCAGCAGCAAAGCGACAGGTCGGGATGAAAAACTGTTTTTT
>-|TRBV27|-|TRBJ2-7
CASSFGANSYEQYF
TGTGCCAGCAGTTTCGGAGCAAACTCCTACGAGCAGTACTTC